This entry describes one T cell receptor (beta chain). The germline V gene has CDR1 KGHDR and CDR2 SFDVKD. The V and J ends lost 9 bases and 7 bases, in that order; junction bases with no gene match: 11. The CDR3 loop spans 16 amino acids. This sample is drawn from a study of blood T cell repertoires in COVID-19. Study in general: The study drew acute and convalescent COVID-19 samples from the United States, Italy and Spain. The analysed material was cDNA or gDNA that came from T cells, B-cell-depleted T cells, or PBMCs.

Study processing details: Nucleated cell number was recorded as an estimate derived from reference gene primer amplification. Sequenced by immunoSEQ multiplex PCR; TCRdb stores in-frame clones only, minus some. The V and J calls and clone size are taken from that table; D and trimming were inferred from the DNA. Counted here are over 120,000 clones, around 89% occurring once; the ten biggest clones make up about 3.2%. The chain carries TRBV24-1 and TRBJ2-1; 13 nucleotides line up with TRBD2. This receptor was identified in a man aged 60 to 69 with active or convalescent COVID-19. Source material: peripheral blood. The CDR3 reads CATAAGGTSGMNEQFF. The CDR3, as DNA: TGTGCCACCGCTGCTGGGGGGACTAGCGGGATGAATGAGCAGTTCTTC.